The 11 T cell receptor beta chains in this list originate from one sample, sequenced in a study of T cell responses to AZD1222 COVID-19 vaccine. Assay used: immunoSEQ multiplex PCR; TCRdb lists only in-frame clones, some missing. The sample includes over 100,000 clones, approximately 86% seen only once; the top ten take approximately 5.5%. The input for sequencing was peripheral blood, taken on day 0 of AZD1222 vaccination. The receptors were gathered from an adult in good health.

The chain carries TRBV27 and TRBJ2-7; 8 bases fit TRBD2. V was pared by 4 bases and J by 6 bases, with 8 bases of the junction left unmatched. CDR3 length: 14 residues. Germline V gives CDR1 MNHEY, CDR2 SMNVEV (reference sequence). The CDR3 spells CASSSTSGPPEQYF. The CDR3 DNA reads TGTGCCAGCAGTTCAACTAGCGGCCCGCCCGAGCAGTACTTC.

The rearrangement uses TRBV28 and TRBJ1-2; D call uncertain. The CDR3 consists of 13 residues. Trimming took off 4 bases at V and 5 bases at J, with 11 bases between the two ends. Germline V lookup: CDR1 MDHEN, CDR2 SYDVKM. Here the CDR3 reads CASSSPGRYGYTF. CDR3 bases: TGTGCCAGCAGTTCACCGGGGAGATATGGCTACACCTTC.

The chain has TRBV3-1 (or the pseudogene TRBV3-2) and TRBJ1-2; tentatively, D is TRBD1 (5 bases). The germline CDR1 and CDR2 sequences are LGHDT and YNNKEL (reference sequence). The V and J ends lost 0 bases and 7 bases respectively, with 15 bases between them. CDR3 length: 15 amino acids. This CDR3 reads CASSQDRWGWGGYTF. CDR3 DNA: TGTGCCAGCAGCCAAGATAGGTGGGGCTGGGGTGGCTACACCTTC.

This clone was seen just once. The chain has TRBV9 and TRBJ1-5; D possibly corresponds to TRBD1 (6 bases). The CDR3 runs to 15 residues. Germline CDR1 and CDR2: SGDLS and YYNGEE. Trimming cost V 0 bases and J 5 bases, with 12 bases left between them. CDR3 sequence reads: CASSVAGGRDQPQHF. The CDR3 region has the DNA TGTGCCAGCAGCGTAGCCGGGGGCCGGGATCAGCCCCAGCATTTT.

The chain combines TRBV10-3 with TRBJ1-2; no definite D call. The germline V and J ends were trimmed by 0 bases and 4 bases, with 15 bases remaining between them. Germline-derived CDR1 and CDR2 are ENHRY and SYGVKD. The length of the CDR3 is 16 residues. DNA of the CDR3: TGTGCCATCAGTGAGTCGTCCAGGAATCGTCCCTATGGCTACACCTTC. It codes for CAISESSRNRPYGYTF.

CDR3 in amino acids: CASSPPGQINYGYTF. As DNA, the CDR3 is TGTGCCAGCAGTCCACCGGGACAGATCAACTATGGCTACACCTTC. The rearrangement links TRBV6-2 or TRBV6-3 to TRBJ1-2; 7 bases map to TRBD1. V was clipped by 5 bases and J by 2 bases; unmatched bases: 8. From germline, CDR1 is MNHEY and CDR2 SVGEGT. The CDR3 spans 15 residues.

The CDR3 region is CASTPLTGNYGYTF. Here the CDR3 DNA reads TGTGCCAGCACCCCCCTAACGGGGAACTATGGCTACACCTTC. The chain uses TRBV27 and TRBJ1-2; D call uncertain. CDR1 is MNHEY and CDR2 is SMNVEV in the germline V gene (reference sequence). The V end was cut by 7 bases, the J end by 2 bases, with 14 bases between. The CDR3 has 14 amino acids.

This clone was seen only once. The chain couples TRBV6-5 to TRBJ1-2, with 11 bases lining up with TRBD1. The trim removed 6 bases at V and 8 bases at J, leaving 11 bases unmatched. The CDR3 consists of 15 residues. Per the germline V gene, CDR1 is MNHEY and CDR2 is SVGAGI. CDR3 bases: TGTGCCAGCAGCCGCGGACAGGGGGCCTCGGACGGCTACACCTTC. Its protein product is CASSRGQGASDGYTF.

The chain links TRBV30 to TRBJ2-5; D tentatively fits TRBD1 or TRBD2 (6 bases each). Germline V gives CDR1 GTSNPN, CDR2 SVGIG (reference sequence). The CDR3 runs to 17 residues. With 0 bases removed from V and 9 bases from J, the gap between germline ends came to 26 bases. The CDR3 region is CAWSVSEGGKRDGAQYF. DNA of the CDR3: TGTGCCTGGAGTGTCTCTGAGGGGGGCAAAAGAGACGGGGCCCAGTACTTC.

This chain joins TRBV5-1 and TRBJ1-2, with no clear D. Germline V gene data show CDR1 as SGHRS and CDR2 as YFSETQ. Trimming left V 0 bases short and J 8 bases short, with 8 bases between. The CDR3 has 12 residues. The CDR3 DNA reads TGCGCCAGCAGCTTGGGTCCAGACGGCTACACCTTC. Its protein product is CASSLGPDGYTF.

The chain combines TRBV6-2 or TRBV6-3 with TRBJ1-3; possibly TRBD1 for D (5 bases). V was cut by 2 bases and J by 3 bases, with 14 bases left in between. The CDR3 spans 16 residues. Germline V lookup: CDR1 MNHEY, CDR2 SVGEGT. Here the CDR3 DNA reads TGTGCCAGCAGTTACCTCGTCAGACAGAGTGGAAACACCATATATTTT. Residues: CASSYLVRQSGNTIYF.